These 21 T cell receptor beta chains came from one sample sequenced in a study of cytomegalovirus exposure and HLA in healthy donors. Primers included in the PCR were 60 Vbeta and 13 Jbeta primers. Sequencing was performed with immunoSEQ multiplex PCR; in TCRdb, only in-frame clones are kept and a portion is missing. The data hold over 70,000 clones, with over 60% observed a single time. The sequenced material came from PBMCs. The receptors shown here come from a middle-aged man in good health and CMV-seropositive.

This clone was recorded only once. The gene calls are TRBV9 and TRBJ1-3; a weak D match, TRBD1 (6 bases). The CDR3 is 15 residues long. Germline V gene sequence: CDR1 SGDLS, CDR2 YYNGEE. V was clipped by 5 bases and J by 4 bases, with 16 bases between them. CDR3 DNA sequence: TGTGCCAGCAGTGGCTCGGGGGGCAACGGAAACACCATATATTTT. Protein product: CASSGSGGNGNTIYF.

This chain connects TRBV25-1 to TRBJ1-6, with 7 nucleotides matching TRBD1. The germline gives CDR1 MGHDK, CDR2 SYGVNS. CDR3 length: 13 residues. J lost 6 bases, V lost 6 bases, and 2 bases had no gene match. The CDR3 sequence is CASSTGVNSPLHF. In DNA, the CDR3 is TGTGCCAGCAGCACAGGGGTTAATTCACCCCTCCACTTT.

This clone has just a few counts. The sample carries other DNA sequences with the same CDR3. This chain links TRBV30 with TRBJ1-1; D may be TRBD1 (6 bases). Germline V CDR1 and CDR2: GTSNPN, SVGIG (reference sequence). This CDR3 spans 13 amino acids. The V gene lost 0 bases and the J gene lost 1 base, with 6 bases spanning the gap. CDR3: CAWSVQGNTEAFF. The DNA of the CDR3 is TGTGCCTGGAGTGTACAGGGGAACACTGAAGCTTTCTTT.

This sequence joins TRBV7-9 and TRBJ1-2; 8 bases agree with TRBD1. This CDR3 region has 18 residues. After removal of 2 bases from V and 0 bases from J, the junction contained 11 bases not matched to a gene. Per the germline V gene, CDR1 is SEHNR and CDR2 is FQNEAQ (reference sequence). The CDR3 spells CASSLPGQVTQSNYGYTF. For the CDR3, the DNA is TGTGCCAGCAGCTTACCGGGACAGGTTACCCAGTCTAACTATGGCTACACCTTC.

Worth noting for this clone: Different DNA sequences within this sample yield the same CDR3. The chain uses TRBV30 and TRBJ1-4; D is perhaps TRBD1 (5 bases). Germline assignment: CDR1 GTSNPN and CDR2 SVGIG (reference sequence). Deletions cut 3 bases from V and 8 bases from J, with 10 bases between. This CDR3 region has 12 residues. Written as DNA, the CDR3 is TGTGCCTGGAGGGACATCGCCGAAAAACTGTTTTTT. Its translation: CAWRDIAEKLFF.

The chain has TRBV6-5 and TRBJ2-2; no reliable D call. V lost 4 bases, J lost 4 bases, and 10 bases lay in between. CDR1 and CDR2 from the germline V gene are MNHEY and SVGAGI. The CDR3 is 14 amino acids. The CDR3 DNA follows: TGTGCCAGCAGTTTGGGCCTTATCACCGGGGAGCTGTTTTTT. Its translation is CASSLGLITGELFF.

The chain combines TRBV4-1 with TRBJ1-1, with a possible D match to TRBD1 (6 bases). V was trimmed by 4 bases and J by 1 base, leaving 16 bases between them. The CDR3 consists of 16 residues. From germline, CDR1 is MGHRA and CDR2 YSYEKL. The CDR3 region is CASSLTLGQTNTEAFF. CDR3 sequence (DNA): TGCGCCAGCAGCCTAACCCTCGGACAGACGAACACTGAAGCTTTCTTT.

CDR3 bases: TGTGCCACTGAGGGTCCAGCCACTGAAGCTTTCTTT. Its translation: CATEGPATEAFF. V is TRBV7-9 and J is TRBJ1-1; D ambiguous. Germline V lookup: CDR1 SEHNR, CDR2 FQNEAQ (reference sequence). Trimming stripped 10 bases from V and 4 bases from J, with 13 bases between. The CDR3 sequence is 12 residues long. Combining the CDR3 with reference TRBV7-9 and TRBJ1-1 gives the whole variable domain DTGVSQNPRHKITKRGQNVTFRCDPISEHNRLYWYRQTLGQGPEFLTYFQNEAQLEKSRLLSDRFSAERPKGSFSTLEIQRTEQGDSAMYLCATEGPATEAFFGQGTRLTVV.

The chain uses TRBV6-1 and TRBJ1-2; TRBD1 matches at 11 bases. CDR1 is MNHNS and CDR2 is SASEGT in the germline V gene. Trimming took 8 bases from V and 1 from J; bases not matched to a gene: 6. This CDR3 has 15 residues. For the CDR3, the DNA is TGTGCCAGCCGGACAGGGGGCGGGGGTAACTATGGCTACACCTTC. Translation gives CASRTGGGGNYGYTF.

This clone showed up just a few times. This chain uses TRBV5-1 with TRBJ2-5; D ambiguous. V was trimmed by 4 bases and J by 1 base, leaving 11 bases between them. This CDR3 has 14 residues. In germline, CDR1 is SGHRS, CDR2 YFSETQ. The CDR3 DNA sequence: TGCGCCAGCAGCCCACGACAAATCCAAGAGACCCAGTACTTC. This encodes CASSPRQIQETQYF.

The V call is TRBV6-5, the J call TRBJ2-7; D uncertain. V lost 0 bases and J lost 3, with 12 bases in between. The CDR3 length is 15 residues. Germline values: CDR1 MNHEY, CDR2 SVGAGI. The CDR3, as DNA: TGTGCCAGCAGTTACTCCCCGGAACAGTACTACGAGCAGTACTTC. This encodes CASSYSPEQYYEQYF.

The rearrangement links TRBV2 to TRBJ2-5, with a tentative D call TRBD2 (6 bases). CDR1 and CDR2 (germline): SNHLY, FYNNEI. V lost 6 bases, J lost 2 bases, and 13 bases lay in between. This CDR3 has 14 amino acids. CDR3 in amino acids: CASSGRLRQETQYF. DNA of the CDR3: TGTGCCAGCAGCGGGAGACTGAGACAAGAGACCCAGTACTTC. Full variable domain (missing parts from reference TRBV2 and TRBJ2-5): EPEVTQTPSHQVTQMGQEVILRCVPISNHLYFYWYRQILGQKVEFLVSFYNNEISEKSEIFDDQFSVERPDGSNFTLKIRSTKLEDSAMYFCASSGRLRQETQYFGPGTRLLVL.

This chain connects TRBV10-3 to TRBJ1-4; 7 positions agree with TRBD1. The V and J ends lost 10 bases and 8 bases, in that order; junction bases with no gene match: 7. The CDR3 spans 12 residues. Per the germline V gene, CDR1 is ENHRY and CDR2 is SYGVKD. The CDR3 loop reads CASKGTEEKLFF. The DNA of the CDR3 is TGTGCCAGCAAGGGGACAGAAGAAAAACTGTTTTTT.

The CDR3 sequence is CASSVGPSSYEQYF. The CDR3 bases are TGTGCCAGCAGTGTGGGCCCCAGCTCCTACGAGCAGTACTTC. V gene TRBV6-1 combines with J gene TRBJ2-7; D uncertain. The CDR3 sequence is 14 residues long. Trimming cost V 4 bases and J 0 bases, with 10 bases left between them. Per the germline V gene, CDR1 is MNHNS and CDR2 is SASEGT.

The chain recombines TRBV6-1 with TRBJ2-1, with D tentatively TRBD1 (6 bases). V was cut by 5 bases and J by 4 bases, with 15 bases left in between. CDR1 is MNHNS, CDR2 SASEGT, per germline. The CDR3 is 15 residues long. CDR3 DNA: TGTGCCAGCAGTCGACTCCCTAGGGGGTACAATGAGCAGTTCTTC. It translates to CASSRLPRGYNEQFF.

This chain connects TRBV19 to TRBJ1-6; 7 nucleotides agree with TRBD1. This CDR3 has 18 residues. The germline gives CDR1 LNHDA, CDR2 SQIVND (reference sequence). With 6 bases clipped from V and 0 bases from J, the junction kept 11 bases outside the gene matches. CDR3 nucleotide sequence: TGTGCCAGTAGCCCAAAGGCGACAGGGAGCTCCTATAATTCACCCCTCCACTTT. Its translation: CASSPKATGSSYNSPLHF. Full variable domain (outside the CDR3, taken from reference TRBV19 and TRBJ1-6): DGGITQSPKYLFRKEGQNVTLSCEQNLNHDAMYWYRQDPGQGLRLIYYSQIVNDFQKGDIAEGYSVSREKKESFPLTVTSAQKNPTAFYLCASSPKATGSSYNSPLHFGNGTRLTVT.

V usage is TRBV25-1 and J usage is TRBJ2-1, with D maybe TRBD1 (6 bases). This CDR3 comprises 17 residues. V was pared by 3 bases and J by 3 bases, with 18 bases between. Germline-derived CDR1 and CDR2 are MGHDK and SYGVNS. In DNA, the CDR3 is TGTGCCAGCAGTGATCAAGGATTCGGGACACACTACAATGAGCAGTTCTTC. The encoded protein is CASSDQGFGTHYNEQFF.

The chain links TRBV7-2 to TRBJ2-7; D remains unclear. Germline V gene data show CDR1 as SGHTA and CDR2 as FQGNSA. V gave up 0 bases and J gave up 2 bases, with 8 bases separating them. This CDR3 region has 14 residues. The CDR3 region has the DNA TGTGCCAGCAGCTTAGCCGCAACTACCTACGAGCAGTACTTC. This sequence encodes CASSLAATTYEQYF.

This clone was counted between two and nine times. This rearrangement joins TRBV13 to TRBJ1-4; unclear D gene. This CDR3 spans 12 amino acids. Germline V CDR1 and CDR2: PRHDT, FYEKMQ (reference sequence). Trimming took off 1 base at V and 8 bases at J, with 5 bases between the two ends. The CDR3 protein is CASSLVGEKLFF. CDR3 bases: TGTGCCAGCAGCTTAGTCGGGGAAAAACTGTTTTTT.

This clone was detected once. The sample carries other DNA sequences with the same CDR3. The chain is built from TRBV7-6 and TRBJ1-2; D gene ambiguous. V was trimmed by 2 bases and J by 2 bases, leaving 6 bases between them. Germline-derived CDR1 and CDR2 are SGHVS and FNYEAQ. CDR3 length equals 13 residues. The CDR3 nucleotides are TGTGCCAGCAGCTTATCGCAGAACTATGGCTACACCTTC. Translated, it gives CASSLSQNYGYTF.

This clone has only a few counts. This sequence joins TRBV7-6 and TRBJ1-4; a possible D gene is TRBD1 (5 bases). CDR1 SGHVS and CDR2 FNYEAQ come from the germline V gene. Trimming took off 5 bases at V and 8 bases at J, with 18 bases between the two ends. This CDR3 contains 15 residues. CDR3 bases: TGTGCCAGCAGCCTAAGGCGGCAGGGAGGGGAAAAACTGTTTTTT. Protein product: CASSLRRQGGEKLFF.